One and the same sample provided the 29 T cell receptor beta chains below, sequenced in a study of OX40 agonist ivuxolimab in advanced cancers. TCRdb's table, derived via immunoSEQ multiplex PCR, lists solely in-frame clones and lacks some. The sample includes around 86,000 clones, approximately 94% of them seen just once. The material was CD4+ or CD8+ T cells sorted from blood, obtained in a trial of the OX40 agonist ivuxolimab. These receptors were obtained from an adult with an advanced solid tumor such as melanoma, head and neck, liver or kidney cancer.

The chain links TRBV4-1 to TRBJ2-2; D unclear. The CDR3 loop spans 15 amino acids. CDR1 is MGHRA and CDR2 is YSYEKL in the germline V gene. Trimming shortened V by 0 bases and J by 7 bases, and 12 bases separated the two germline ends. The CDR3, as DNA: TGCGCCAGCAGCCAAGATGGCCCGAGTATCGGGGAGCTGTTTTTT. Residues: CASSQDGPSIGELFF.

The J gene is TRBJ1-5, the V gene TRBV13; TRBD1 matches at 10 bases. Germline V lookup: CDR1 PRHDT, CDR2 FYEKMQ (reference sequence). The CDR3 is made up of 13 amino acids. V gave up 2 bases and J gave up 10 bases; unmatched junction bases: 2. CDR3 nucleotide sequence: TGTGCCAGCAGCTTAACGACAGGGGGCCCCCAGCATTTT. Translated: CASSLTTGGPQHF.

The chain carries TRBV4-1 and TRBJ1-2; unclear D gene. In germline, CDR1 is MGHRA, CDR2 YSYEKL. V gave up 1 base and J gave up 1 base, with 10 bases separating them. The CDR3 contains 15 residues. CDR3 coding DNA: TGCGCCAGCAGCCAAGCCCGGAGAGATAACTATGGCTACACCTTC. Translated, it gives CASSQARRDNYGYTF.

This chain uses TRBV27 with TRBJ1-2; D is perhaps TRBD1 (6 bases). The V and J ends lost 6 bases and 8 bases respectively, with 22 bases between them. Germline V lookup: CDR1 MNHEY, CDR2 SMNVEV (reference sequence). The CDR3 extends over 15 amino acids. The CDR3: CASSPPGHPARGYTF. The CDR3 nucleotides are TGTGCCAGCAGCCCCCCGGGACATCCTGCTCGGGGCTACACCTTC.

The gene calls are TRBV27 and TRBJ1-2, with a weak D call TRBD1 (6 bases). Germline V gives CDR1 MNHEY, CDR2 SMNVEV (reference sequence). The CDR3 length is 15 residues. Trimming cost V 3 bases and J 4 bases, with 15 bases left between them. The CDR3 reads CASSLRAGAAYGYTF. CDR3 nucleotides: TGTGCCAGCAGTTTGAGGGCAGGGGCCGCCTATGGCTACACCTTC.

The chain is built from TRBV29-1 and TRBJ1-6; D unclear. Per the germline V gene, CDR1 is SQVTM and CDR2 is ANQGSEA. Trimming removed 6 bases at V and 0 bases at J, with 9 bases between. The CDR3 has 14 amino acids. The CDR3 loop reads CSVLAGSYNSPLHF. The DNA of the CDR3 is TGCAGCGTCCTGGCAGGCTCCTATAATTCACCCCTCCACTTT.

The rearrangement joins TRBV15 to TRBJ2-3; 9 bases fit TRBD2. After removal of 8 bases from V and 2 bases from J, the junction contained 5 bases not matched to a gene. CDR3 length: 14 amino acids. Germline V gene sequence: CDR1 LNHNV, CDR2 YYDKDF (reference sequence). The CDR3 loop reads CATQRGGDTDTQYF. The CDR3 bases are TGTGCCACCCAGCGCGGGGGGGACACAGATACGCAGTATTTT.

The rearrangement joins TRBV12-5 to TRBJ2-5; 11 nucleotides match TRBD2. The CDR3 spans 17 residues. Germline CDR1 and CDR2: LGHNT and FRNRAP. V was clipped by 4 bases and J by 5 bases; unmatched bases: 12. The CDR3 spells CASGSPFSGGAGETQYF. The DNA for the CDR3 is TGTGCTAGTGGTTCTCCATTTAGCGGGGGGGCCGGGGAGACCCAGTACTTC.

As for this clone: The germline gene is not matched at one end of the junction; a read error may be the cause. The V call is TRBV7-3, the J call TRBJ2-1; 9 bases fit TRBD1. CDR1 and CDR2 (germline): SGHTA, FQGTGA. This CDR3 comprises 14 residues. This CDR3 reads CASSVTGGWDEQFF. The CDR3 coding sequence is TGTGCCAGCAGCGTAACAGGGGGCTGGGATGAGCAGTTCTTC. Filled out from reference TRBV7-3 and TRBJ2-1, the complete variable domain reads GAGVSQTPSNKVTEKGKYVELRCDPISGHTALYWYRQSLGQGPEFLIYFQGTGAADDSGLPNDRFFAVRPEGSVSTLKIQRTERGDSAVYLCASSVTGGWDEQFFGPGTRLTVL.

The rearrangement uses TRBV2 and TRBJ1-1, with a weak D call TRBD1 (5 bases). Germline V gene lookup returns CDR1 SNHLY and CDR2 FYNNEI. This CDR3 is 15 amino acids long. Trimming shortened V by 6 bases and J by 0 bases, and 14 bases separated the two germline ends. The CDR3 coding sequence is TGTGCCAGCAGGAAGGGTGGGGGATTGAACACTGAAGCTTTCTTT. Its translation is CASRKGGGLNTEAFF.

The chain couples TRBV4-1 to TRBJ1-4; D remains ambiguous. CDR3 size: 15 residues. Germline V gene sequence: CDR1 MGHRA, CDR2 YSYEKL. V lost 1 base and J lost 7, with 13 bases in between. CDR3: CASSQGRAVVEKLFF. Written as DNA, the CDR3 is TGCGCCAGCAGCCAAGGGAGGGCGGTCGTTGAAAAACTGTTTTTT.

The chain recombines TRBV10-3 with TRBJ1-1; 10 bases map to TRBD1. This CDR3 spans 18 amino acids. Germline CDR1 and CDR2: ENHRY and SYGVKD. After removal of 2 bases from V and 1 base from J, the junction contained 10 bases not matched to a gene. DNA for the CDR3: TGTGCCATCAGTGAGCGGGGGACAGGGGCGTCTCCGAACACTGAAGCTTTCTTT. Protein sequence: CAISERGTGASPNTEAFF.

The V and J genes are TRBV9 and TRBJ2-7; D is unresolved. V dropped 4 bases and J dropped 3 bases, with 17 bases sitting between them. The germline CDR1 and CDR2 sequences are SGDLS and YYNGEE. CDR3 size: 15 residues. The CDR3 nucleotides are TGTGCCAGCAGCCCCAGCTCAAGGACCCACTACGAGCAGTACTTC. This sequence encodes CASSPSSRTHYEQYF. Full variable domain (missing parts from reference TRBV9 and TRBJ2-7): DSGVTQTPKHLITATGQRVTLRCSPRSGDLSVYWYQQSLDQGLQFLIQYYNGEERAKGNILERFSAQQFPDLHSELNLSSLELGDSALYFCASSPSSRTHYEQYFGPGTRLTVT.

J is TRBJ2-3 and V is TRBV11-3, with 8 bases aligning to TRBD1. Germline loops: CDR1 SGHNT, CDR2 YENEEA. The CDR3 extends over 16 amino acids. V lost 2 bases to trimming and J lost 5 bases; unmatched junction nucleotides: 9. The DNA of the CDR3 is TGTGCCAGCAGCTTACTCCAGGGGGCGAGGGAAGATACGCAGTATTTT. It encodes CASSLLQGAREDTQYF.

This chain links TRBV9 with TRBJ2-1; D ambiguous. The CDR3 consists of 13 residues. Trimming removed 3 bases at V and 8 bases at J, with 12 bases between. In germline, CDR1 is SGDLS, CDR2 YYNGEE. The CDR3 region is CASSAWGVDEQFF. The DNA for the CDR3 is TGTGCCAGCAGCGCGTGGGGTGTAGATGAGCAGTTCTTC. The entire variable domain, with the rest obtained from reference TRBV9 and TRBJ2-1, is as follows: DSGVTQTPKHLITATGQRVTLRCSPRSGDLSVYWYQQSLDQGLQFLIQYYNGEERAKGNILERFSAQQFPDLHSELNLSSLELGDSALYFCASSAWGVDEQFFGPGTRLTVL.

J is TRBJ1-6 and V is TRBV4-1; the D is unclear. CDR1 is MGHRA, CDR2 YSYEKL, per germline. The CDR3 extends over 15 amino acids. V lost 1 base and J lost 4, with 8 bases in between. For the CDR3, the DNA is TGCGCCAGCAGCCAAGGAACGTCATATAATTCACCCCTCCACTTT. Amino acid sequence: CASSQGTSYNSPLHF.

The table lists this clone with a count of one. The rearrangement uses TRBV19 and TRBJ1-2; D is unresolved. V was clipped by 6 bases and J by 4 bases, with 9 bases between them. Germline lookup yields CDR1 LNHDA and CDR2 SQIVND (reference sequence). This CDR3 is built from 12 residues. The CDR3 DNA follows: TGTGCCAGTAGCGGGTCTCTCTATGGCTACACCTTC. Translation: CASSGSLYGYTF.

This chain uses TRBV7-3 with TRBJ2-1; 11 positions match TRBD2. CDR1 and CDR2 from the germline V gene are SGHTA and FQGTGA. Trimming removed 1 base from V and 7 bases from J; junction bases left unmatched: 3. The CDR3 sequence is 15 residues long. CDR3 amino acids: CASSLIAGGSNEQFF. The CDR3 DNA reads as TGTGCCAGCAGCTTAATAGCGGGAGGGTCAAATGAGCAGTTCTTC.

This clone was seen once. V usage is TRBV9 and J usage is TRBJ1-4, with D possibly matching TRBD1 (5 bases). V shed 0 bases and J shed 7 bases, with 7 bases lying between them. Germline CDR1 and CDR2: SGDLS and YYNGEE. The CDR3 runs to 13 residues. This CDR3 is CASSVGGSEKLFF. CDR3 coding DNA: TGTGCCAGCAGCGTAGGGGGGAGTGAAAAACTGTTTTTT.

The V and J genes are TRBV27 and TRBJ1-2; no clear D gene. This CDR3 has 13 residues. Germline-derived CDR1 and CDR2 are MNHEY and SMNVEV (reference sequence). The germline V and J ends were trimmed by 5 bases and 4 bases, with 11 bases remaining between them. The CDR3 coding sequence is TGTGCCAGCAGTCACTCTGTTGGCTATGGCTACACCTTC. This codes for CASSHSVGYGYTF.

V usage is TRBV7-9 and J usage is TRBJ2-7; the match to TRBD1 covers 7 bases. Germline CDR1 reads SEHNR; CDR2 reads FQNEAQ (reference sequence). The trim removed 5 bases at V and 2 bases at J, leaving 6 bases unmatched. The CDR3 runs 14 residues. This CDR3 reads CASSPTGLPYEQYF. The CDR3 bases are TGTGCCAGCAGCCCGACAGGGTTGCCCTACGAGCAGTACTTC.

This chain connects TRBV5-4 to TRBJ1-2, with D tentatively TRBD1 (5 bases). The CDR3 spans 13 residues. Trimming removed 4 bases from V and 0 bases from J, with 7 bases in between. Germline-derived CDR1 and CDR2 are SGHNT and YYREEE (reference sequence). The CDR3 here is CASSPTANYGYTF. The CDR3 DNA is TGTGCCAGCAGCCCGACAGCTAACTATGGCTACACCTTC.

The CDR3 region has the DNA TGCGCCAGCAGCCAAGAGACCGGGGGACCCTACAATGAGCAGTTCTTC. This gives the protein CASSQETGGPYNEQFF. The chain has TRBV4-3 and TRBJ2-1; tentatively, D is TRBD2 (6 bases). Germline V gene data show CDR1 as LGHNA and CDR2 as YSLEER. This CDR3 region has 16 residues. With 0 bases removed from V and 2 bases from J, the gap between germline ends came to 11 bases.

The chain couples TRBV7-9 to TRBJ1-1; D gene unclear. Trimming took 2 bases from V and 1 from J, leaving 2 bases between them. Germline CDR1 SEHNR, CDR2 FQNEAQ (reference sequence). CDR3 length: 12 amino acids. CDR3 nucleotide sequence: TGTGCCAGCAGCTTATCGAACACTGAAGCTTTCTTT. It translates to CASSLSNTEAFF. The full variable domain, its missing parts supplied by reference TRBV7-9 and TRBJ1-1, is DTGVSQNPRHKITKRGQNVTFRCDPISEHNRLYWYRQTLGQGPEFLTYFQNEAQLEKSRLLSDRFSAERPKGSFSTLEIQRTEQGDSAMYLCASSLSNTEAFFGQGTRLTVV.

This chain connects TRBV15 to TRBJ2-3; tentatively, D is TRBD2 (5 bases). V lost 0 bases and J lost 3, with 13 bases in between. The CDR3 has 16 amino acids. Germline CDR1 and CDR2: LNHNV and YYDKDF (reference sequence). The CDR3 region has the DNA TGTGCCACCAGCAGAGACCTCGGAGGCCCAACAGATACGCAGTATTTT. Translation gives CATSRDLGGPTDTQYF.

This clone has just one count. J is TRBJ1-1 and V is TRBV7-9, with 8 bases lining up with TRBD1. V was clipped by 5 bases and J by 0 bases; unmatched bases: 2. Germline loops: CDR1 SEHNR, CDR2 FQNEAQ (reference sequence). The CDR3 runs 14 residues. The CDR3 DNA reads as TGTGCCAGCAGCCGGACAGGGATGAACACTGAAGCTTTCTTT. Its protein product is CASSRTGMNTEAFF.

The rearrangement uses TRBV2 and TRBJ2-1; D not certain. The CDR3 spans 11 residues. The germline V gene encodes CDR1 SNHLY and CDR2 FYNNEI. Trimming removed 6 bases at V and 10 bases at J, with 10 bases between. CDR3 in DNA: TGTGCCAGCAGAATAGTGAGGGAGCAGTTCTTC. The encoded protein is CASRIVREQFF.

This clone has just a few counts. The chain couples TRBV6-5 to TRBJ1-2; 8 nucleotides agree with TRBD1. The CDR3 consists of 12 residues. After removal of 6 bases from V and 6 bases from J, the junction contained 3 bases not matched to a gene. Germline CDR1 reads MNHEY; CDR2 reads SVGAGI. The CDR3 DNA reads as TGTGCCAGCAGCGAGACAGGGGATGGCTACACCTTC. This translates into CASSETGDGYTF.

This chain joins TRBV7-9 and TRBJ1-1; 10 bases map to TRBD1. Germline CDR1 is SEHNR and CDR2 is FQNEAQ (reference sequence). Trimming took 8 bases from V and 5 from J; bases not matched to a gene: 5. The CDR3 sequence is 13 residues long. The CDR3 nucleotides read TGTGCCAGCCATAGGACAGGGGGTACTGAAGCTTTCTTT. This sequence encodes CASHRTGGTEAFF.